The next 20 T cell receptor beta chains were all read from a single sample in a study of HIV-infected patients and healthy controls. A single record per CDR3 protein comes from TCRdb applying MiXCR to the 5' RACE reads. The data show 70,000 or so distinct CDR3 sequences, roughly a sixth seen once. Sequencing was done on a sample of CD4+ T cells from blood. The receptors come from a human donor in good health.

This clonotype was counted only a few times. The chain links TRBV5-1 to TRBJ2-1, with 8 bases that match TRBD2. The germline V gene encodes CDR1 SGHRS and CDR2 YFSETQ. CDR3 length equals 15 residues. Trimming took 7 bases from V and 5 from J; bases not matched to a gene: 11. CDR3 sequence reads: CASPTGTRLNNEQFF. The CDR3 region has the DNA TGCGCCAGCCCTACCGGGACTAGATTAAACAATGAGCAGTTCTTC.

V and J are TRBV4-3 and TRBJ2-1; D possibly corresponds to TRBD2 (6 bases). This CDR3 has 15 amino acids. Trimming left V 4 bases short and J 2 bases short, with 12 bases between. The germline V gene encodes CDR1 LGHNA and CDR2 YSLEER. The CDR3 DNA reads TGCGCCAGCAGCCCCACTAGCTCCGCCTACAATGAGCAGTTCTTC. This translates into CASSPTSSAYNEQFF.

This clonotype was observed many times. This chain connects TRBV2 to TRBJ2-1, with 11 bases matching TRBD2. The CDR3 contains 15 residues. Germline CDR1 is SNHLY and CDR2 is FYNNEI. V lost 6 bases, J lost 2 bases, and 3 bases stayed unmatched. The CDR3 DNA reads as TGTGCCAGCAGGGAGACTAGCGGGACCTACAATGAGCAGTTCTTC. Protein product: CASRETSGTYNEQFF. The entire variable domain, with the rest obtained from reference TRBV2 and TRBJ2-1, is as follows: EPEVTQTPSHQVTQMGQEVILRCVPISNHLYFYWYRQILGQKVEFLVSFYNNEISEKSEIFDDQFSVERPDGSNFTLKIRSTKLEDSAMYFCASRETSGTYNEQFFGPGTRLTVL.

There are many counts of this clonotype. The chain recombines TRBV28 with TRBJ2-7, with D maybe TRBD2 (6 bases). With 6 bases removed from V and 6 bases from J, the gap between germline ends came to 9 bases. The CDR3 extends over 11 amino acids. Germline values: CDR1 MDHEN, CDR2 SYDVKM. The CDR3 nucleotides read TGTGCCAGCAGGGCCGGGGGCGAGCAGTACTTC. It yields the protein CASRAGGEQYF.

The V gene is TRBV14, the J gene TRBJ1-1, with 8 bases fitting TRBD1. This CDR3 region has 13 residues. V lost 6 bases, J lost 5 bases, and 5 bases stayed unmatched. Germline CDR1 reads SGHDN; CDR2 reads FVKESK. Here the CDR3 DNA reads TGTGCCAGCAGACGGACAGGGAGTACTGAAGCTTTCTTT. As protein: CASRRTGSTEAFF.

This clonotype was seen many times. The gene calls are TRBV29-1 and TRBJ1-1; weak D call: TRBD1 (6 bases). The CDR3 runs 12 residues. Germline V gene sequence: CDR1 SQVTM, CDR2 ANQGSEA. Trimming removed 3 bases from V and 4 bases from J, with 9 bases in between. CDR3 bases: TGCAGCGTTGACACAGGGTTCACTGAAGCTTTCTTT. It encodes CSVDTGFTEAFF.

The chain recombines TRBV18 with TRBJ2-4, with D perhaps matching TRBD2 (5 bases). V was pared by 6 bases and J by 2 bases, with 8 bases between. Germline V gene lookup returns CDR1 KGHSH and CDR2 LQKENI. The CDR3 has 13 amino acids. Written as DNA, the CDR3 is TGTGCCAGCTCGGCGGGCTCCAAAAACATTCAGTACTTC. As protein: CASSAGSKNIQYF.

The chain recombines TRBV20-1 with TRBJ2-7; D might be TRBD2 (6 bases). In germline, CDR1 is DFQATT, CDR2 SNEGSKA (reference sequence). The CDR3 is 9 residues long. CDR3 region: CSAGGEQYF. The CDR3 region has the DNA TGCAGCGCTGGGGGGGAGCAGTACTTC.

The chain recombines TRBV30 with TRBJ2-7; unclear D gene. V was pared by 3 bases and J by 7 bases, with 13 bases between. Germline CDR1 is GTSNPN and CDR2 is SVGIG (reference sequence). CDR3 size: 12 residues. In nucleotides, the CDR3 is TGTGCCTGGAGCGGTCCGGCGAGTGAGCAGTACTTC. It codes for CAWSGPASEQYF.

By proportion, this clonotype is medium-sized. The CDR3, as DNA: TGTGCCAGCAGCCAAGGTCGGGGTAGTGGAGAAGAGCAGTTCTTC. Protein product: CASSQGRGSGEEQFF. V and J are TRBV3-1 and TRBJ2-1, with D tentatively TRBD2 (5 bases). V lost 1 base and J lost 10, with 17 bases in between. The CDR3 is made up of 15 amino acids. CDR1 is LGHDT, CDR2 YNNKEL, per germline (reference sequence).

In this sample, this clonotype turned up a few times. The rearrangement uses TRBV12-3 or TRBV12-4 and TRBJ2-4; TRBD1 aligns across 7 bases. V gave up 5 bases and J gave up 1 base; unmatched junction bases: 5. The CDR3 runs 15 residues. The CDR3 coding sequence is TGTGCCAGCAGTAAAGACAGGGCGGCCAAAAACATTCAGTACTTC. Translation gives CASSKDRAAKNIQYF.

This clonotype was detected only a few times. CDR3 sequence reads: CSAFGQTPTNEKLFF. The CDR3 DNA reads TGCAGTGCTTTCGGACAGACCCCAACTAATGAAAAACTGTTTTTT. The chain uses TRBV20-1 and TRBJ1-4, with D possibly matching TRBD1 (6 bases). This CDR3 has 15 amino acids. Per the germline V gene, CDR1 is DFQATT and CDR2 is SNEGSKA (reference sequence). Trimming pared 5 bases from V and 0 bases from J, leaving 13 bases between.

This clonotype turned up a few times. The J gene is TRBJ2-6, the V gene TRBV27; no definite D call. Germline lookup yields CDR1 MNHEY and CDR2 SMNVEV (reference sequence). This CDR3 has 16 amino acids. Trimming shortened V by 6 bases and J by 0 bases, and 12 bases separated the two germline ends. CDR3 coding DNA: TGTGCCAGCAGGACCGACTCCCTCTCTGGGGCCAACGTCCTGACTTTC. It yields the protein CASRTDSLSGANVLTF.

This clonotype appeared a few times. The V call is TRBV6-4, the J call TRBJ2-7, with 7 bases identical to TRBD1. CDR1 is MRHNA, CDR2 SNTAGT, per germline. J lost 3 bases, V lost 10 bases, and 9 bases had no gene match. This CDR3 is built from 13 residues. The CDR3 nucleotides are TGTGCCACCTCCGGGACAGAAAACTACGAGCAGTACTTC. Translation gives CATSGTENYEQYF.

CDR3 sequence reads: CASRQDWNTEAFF. CDR3 bases: TGTGCCAGCAGACAGGATTGGAACACTGAAGCTTTCTTT. The gene calls are TRBV12-3 or TRBV12-4 and TRBJ1-1; TRBD1 is a possible D gene (5 bases). V lost 6 bases to trimming and J lost 1 base, with 9 bases between them. The CDR3 sequence is 13 residues long.

This rearrangement joins TRBV5-6 to TRBJ2-1, with 8 bases lining up with TRBD2. The V gene's germline CDR1 is SGHDT and CDR2 YYEEEE. Trimming took 0 bases from V and 16 from J; bases not matched to a gene: 9. This CDR3 region has 13 residues. CDR3 residues: CASSLAGTSAYFF. CDR3 nucleotide sequence: TGTGCCAGCAGCTTGGCGGGGACTAGTGCGTATTTCTTC. Full variable domain (outside the CDR3, taken from reference TRBV5-6 and TRBJ2-1): DAGVTQSPTHLIKTRGQQVTLRCSPKSGHDTVSWYQQALGQGPQFIFQYYEEEERQRGNFPDRFSGHQFPNYSSELNVNALLLGDSALYLCASSLAGTSAYFFGPGTRLTVL.

As regards this clonotype: A much larger clone sits a single nucleotide away, making a read error possible. The V gene is TRBV28, the J gene TRBJ1-1; TRBD1 agrees at 9 bases. Looked up from germline, CDR1 is MDHEN and CDR2 is SYDVKM. This CDR3 is 15 amino acids long. CDR3 in amino acids: CASSSPGQGPPEDFF. The CDR3 nucleotides read TGTGCCAGCAGTTCTCCGGGACAGGGCCCTCCCGAAGATTTCTTT.

This sequence joins TRBV7-2 and TRBJ2-5; D unclear. CDR3 length: 13 amino acids. Looked up from germline, CDR1 is SGHTA and CDR2 is FQGNSA. V lost 5 bases to trimming and J lost 5 bases, with 12 bases between them. The CDR3 sequence is CASSPRFRETQYF. CDR3 DNA: TGTGCCAGCAGCCCCCGTTTTCGGGAGACCCAGTACTTC.

This clonotype was recorded many times. The rearrangement uses TRBV11-2 and TRBJ2-3; 8 bases are a match to TRBD2. The V gene's germline CDR1 is SGHAT and CDR2 FQNNGV. The CDR3 has 18 residues. With 6 bases clipped from V and 5 bases from J, the junction kept 19 bases outside the gene matches. CDR3 region: CASSLRSLREGNRDTQYF. CDR3 nucleotides: TGTGCCAGCAGTTTAAGATCCCTCCGGGAGGGGAATAGAGATACGCAGTATTTT.

The rearrangement uses TRBV5-1 and TRBJ2-7; TRBD1 matches at 8 bases. The J segment lost 4 bases and the V segment lost 4 bases, leaving 7 bases of the junction unmatched. CDR3 length equals 14 residues. The germline V gene has CDR1 SGHRS and CDR2 YFSETQ. The CDR3 loop is CASSKGQGGYEQYF. CDR3 DNA sequence: TGCGCCAGCAGCAAAGGACAGGGAGGTTACGAGCAGTACTTC. Full variable domain (outside the CDR3, taken from reference TRBV5-1 and TRBJ2-7): KAGVTQTPRYLIKTRGQQVTLSCSPISGHRSVSWYQQTPGQGLQFLFEYFSETQRNKGNFPGRFSGRQFSNSRSEMNVSTLELGDSALYLCASSKGQGGYEQYFGPGTRLTVT.